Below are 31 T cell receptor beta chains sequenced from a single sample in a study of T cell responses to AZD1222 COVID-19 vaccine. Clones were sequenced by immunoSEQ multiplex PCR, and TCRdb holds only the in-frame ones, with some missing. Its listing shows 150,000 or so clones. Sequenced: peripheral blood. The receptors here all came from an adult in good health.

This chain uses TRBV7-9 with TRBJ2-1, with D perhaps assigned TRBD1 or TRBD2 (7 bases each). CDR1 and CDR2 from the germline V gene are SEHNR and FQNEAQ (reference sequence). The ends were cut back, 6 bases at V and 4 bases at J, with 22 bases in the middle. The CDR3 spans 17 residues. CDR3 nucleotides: TGTGCCAGCAGATTACAGGGAGGGACAGCAACTTACAATGAGCAGTTCTTC. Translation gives CASRLQGGTATYNEQFF.

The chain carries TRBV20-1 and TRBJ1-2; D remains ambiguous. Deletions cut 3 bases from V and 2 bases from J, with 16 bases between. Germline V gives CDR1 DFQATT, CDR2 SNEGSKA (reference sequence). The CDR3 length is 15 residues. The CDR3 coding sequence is TGCAGTGCTAGTTTACCGACGGAACTGAACTATGGCTACACCTTC. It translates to CSASLPTELNYGYTF.

The CDR3 DNA reads TGTGCCAGCAGCTCGCGGACAGTGACCAACGTCCTGACTTTC. This codes for CASSSRTVTNVLTF. This rearrangement joins TRBV11-2 to TRBJ2-6; a weak D match, TRBD1 (6 bases). The germline CDR1 and CDR2 sequences are SGHAT and FQNNGV. V was clipped by 4 bases and J by 8 bases, with 12 bases between them. This CDR3 comprises 14 residues.

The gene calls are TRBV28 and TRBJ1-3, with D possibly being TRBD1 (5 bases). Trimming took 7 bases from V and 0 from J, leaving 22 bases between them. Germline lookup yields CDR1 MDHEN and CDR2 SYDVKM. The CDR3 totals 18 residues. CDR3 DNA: TGTGCCAGCAACCATGGGGGTCACGCACTAACCTCTGGAAACACCATATATTTT. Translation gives CASNHGGHALTSGNTIYF.

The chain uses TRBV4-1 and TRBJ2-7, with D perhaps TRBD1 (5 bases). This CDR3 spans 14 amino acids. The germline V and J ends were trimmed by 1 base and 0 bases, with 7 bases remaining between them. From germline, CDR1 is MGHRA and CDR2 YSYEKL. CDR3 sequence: CASSQGQGSYEQYF. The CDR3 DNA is TGCGCCAGCAGCCAAGGGCAGGGCTCCTACGAGCAGTACTTC.

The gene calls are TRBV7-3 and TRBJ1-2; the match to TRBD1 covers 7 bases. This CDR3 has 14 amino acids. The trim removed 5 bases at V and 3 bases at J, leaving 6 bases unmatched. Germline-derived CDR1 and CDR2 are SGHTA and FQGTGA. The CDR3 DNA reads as TGTGCCAGCAGCAGACAGGGAGGCGACTATGGCTACACCTTC. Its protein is CASSRQGGDYGYTF.

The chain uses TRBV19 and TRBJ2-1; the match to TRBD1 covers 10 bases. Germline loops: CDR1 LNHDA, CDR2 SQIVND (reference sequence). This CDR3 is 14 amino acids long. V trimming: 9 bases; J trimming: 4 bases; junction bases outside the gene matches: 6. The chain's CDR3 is CASRRDRGYNEQFF. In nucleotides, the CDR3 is TGTGCCAGCCGCCGGGACAGGGGATACAATGAGCAGTTCTTC.

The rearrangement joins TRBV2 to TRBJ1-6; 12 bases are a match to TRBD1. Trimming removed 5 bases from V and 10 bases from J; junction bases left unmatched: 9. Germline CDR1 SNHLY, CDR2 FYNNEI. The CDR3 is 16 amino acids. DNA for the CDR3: TGTGCCAGCAGTCCAGACGGGACAGGGGGCGAGTCACCCCTCCACTTT. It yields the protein CASSPDGTGGESPLHF.

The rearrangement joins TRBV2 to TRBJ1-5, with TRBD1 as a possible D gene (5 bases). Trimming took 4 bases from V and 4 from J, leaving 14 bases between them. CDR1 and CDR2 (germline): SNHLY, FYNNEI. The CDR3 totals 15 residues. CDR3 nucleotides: TGTGCCAGCAGTGTTGGGGGGGGGTGGAATCAGCCCCAGCATTTT. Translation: CASSVGGGWNQPQHF.

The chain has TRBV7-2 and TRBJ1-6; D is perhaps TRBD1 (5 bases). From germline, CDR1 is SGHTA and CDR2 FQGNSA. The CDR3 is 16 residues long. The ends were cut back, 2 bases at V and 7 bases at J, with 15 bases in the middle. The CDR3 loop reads CASSLFRAFGNSPLHF. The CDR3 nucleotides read TGTGCCAGCAGCTTATTCAGGGCCTTTGGGAATTCACCCCTCCACTTT.

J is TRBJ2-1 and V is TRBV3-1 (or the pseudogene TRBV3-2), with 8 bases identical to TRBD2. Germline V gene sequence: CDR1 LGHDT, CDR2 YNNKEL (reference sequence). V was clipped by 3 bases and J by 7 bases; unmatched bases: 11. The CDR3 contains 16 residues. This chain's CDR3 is CASSQGPGGPSNEQFF. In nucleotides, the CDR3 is TGTGCCAGCAGCCAGGGTCCGGGGGGGCCCTCAAATGAGCAGTTCTTC.

CDR3: CASSQPGQNYGYTF. The CDR3 region has the DNA TGCGCCAGCAGCCAACCGGGACAGAATTATGGCTACACCTTC. The genes are TRBV4-1 and TRBJ1-2, with 7 bases lining up with TRBD1. V lost 2 bases, J lost 5 bases, and 5 bases stayed unmatched. Germline-derived CDR1 and CDR2 are MGHRA and YSYEKL. The CDR3 has 14 amino acids.

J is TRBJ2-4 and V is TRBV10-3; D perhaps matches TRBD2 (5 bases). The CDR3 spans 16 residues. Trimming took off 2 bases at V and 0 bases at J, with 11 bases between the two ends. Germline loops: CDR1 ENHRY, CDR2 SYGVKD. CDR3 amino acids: CAISEAGRGAKNIQYF. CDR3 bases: TGTGCCATCAGTGAGGCGGGCCGGGGAGCCAAAAACATTCAGTACTTC.

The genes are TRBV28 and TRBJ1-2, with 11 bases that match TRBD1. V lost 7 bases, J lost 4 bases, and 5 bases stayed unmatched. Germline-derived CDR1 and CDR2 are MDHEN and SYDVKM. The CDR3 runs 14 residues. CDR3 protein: CASTPGTGGYGYTF. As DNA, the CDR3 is TGTGCCAGCACCCCCGGGACAGGGGGCTATGGCTACACCTTC.

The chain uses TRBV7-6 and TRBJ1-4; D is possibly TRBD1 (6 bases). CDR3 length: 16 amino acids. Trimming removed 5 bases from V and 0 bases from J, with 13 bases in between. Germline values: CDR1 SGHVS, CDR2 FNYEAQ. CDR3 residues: CASSPSYRATNEKLFF. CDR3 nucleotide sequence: TGTGCCAGCAGCCCCAGTTACAGGGCAACTAATGAAAAACTGTTTTTT.

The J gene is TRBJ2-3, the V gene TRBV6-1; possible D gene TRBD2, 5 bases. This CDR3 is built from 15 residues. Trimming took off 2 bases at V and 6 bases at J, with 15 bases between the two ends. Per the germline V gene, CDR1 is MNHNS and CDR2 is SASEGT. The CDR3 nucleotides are TGTGCCAGCAGTGAATCGGGCGTGGACTGGGATACGCAGTATTTT. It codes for CASSESGVDWDTQYF.

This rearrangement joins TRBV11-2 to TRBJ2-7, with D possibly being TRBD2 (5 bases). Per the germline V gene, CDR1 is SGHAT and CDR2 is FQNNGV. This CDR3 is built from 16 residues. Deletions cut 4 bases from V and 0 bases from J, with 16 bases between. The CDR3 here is CASSSGELLLSYEQYF. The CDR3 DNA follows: TGTGCCAGCAGCTCCGGGGAACTCCTCCTCTCCTACGAGCAGTACTTC.

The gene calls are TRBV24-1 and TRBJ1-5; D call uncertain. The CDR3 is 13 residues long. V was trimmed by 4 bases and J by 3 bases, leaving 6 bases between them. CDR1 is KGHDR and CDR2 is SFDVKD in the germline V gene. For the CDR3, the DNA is TGTGCCACCAGTGACCACAACAATCAGCCCCAGCATTTT. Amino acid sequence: CATSDHNNQPQHF.

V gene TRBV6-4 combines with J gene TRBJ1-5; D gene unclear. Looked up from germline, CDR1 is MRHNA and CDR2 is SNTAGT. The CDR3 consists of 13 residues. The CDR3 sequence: CAPRRATYQPQHF. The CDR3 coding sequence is TGTGCTCCCCGCCGGGCCACTTATCAGCCCCAGCATTTT.

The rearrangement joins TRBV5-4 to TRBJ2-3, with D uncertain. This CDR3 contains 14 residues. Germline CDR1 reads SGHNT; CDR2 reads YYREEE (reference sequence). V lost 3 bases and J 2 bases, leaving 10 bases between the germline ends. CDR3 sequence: CASSSKLATDTQYF. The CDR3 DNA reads TGTGCCAGCAGCTCCAAACTCGCCACAGATACGCAGTATTTT. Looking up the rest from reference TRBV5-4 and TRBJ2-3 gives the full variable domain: ETGVTQSPTHLIKTRGQQVTLRCSSQSGHNTVSWYQQALGQGPQFIFQYYREEENGRGNFPPRFSGLQFPNYSSELNVNALELDDSALYLCASSSKLATDTQYFGPGTRLTVL.

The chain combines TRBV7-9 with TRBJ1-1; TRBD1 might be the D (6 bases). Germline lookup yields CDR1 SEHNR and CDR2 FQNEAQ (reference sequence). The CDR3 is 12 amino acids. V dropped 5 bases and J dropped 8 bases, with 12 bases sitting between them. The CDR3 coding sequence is TGTGCCAGCAGCCCCAGTACAGGGGAAGCTTTCTTT. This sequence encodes CASSPSTGEAFF.

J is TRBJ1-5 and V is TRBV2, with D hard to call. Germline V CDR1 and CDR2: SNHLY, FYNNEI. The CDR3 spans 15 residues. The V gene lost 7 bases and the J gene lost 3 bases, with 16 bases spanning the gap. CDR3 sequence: CASKEEQIYNQPQHF. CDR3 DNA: TGTGCCAGCAAAGAGGAGCAGATTTACAATCAGCCCCAGCATTTT.

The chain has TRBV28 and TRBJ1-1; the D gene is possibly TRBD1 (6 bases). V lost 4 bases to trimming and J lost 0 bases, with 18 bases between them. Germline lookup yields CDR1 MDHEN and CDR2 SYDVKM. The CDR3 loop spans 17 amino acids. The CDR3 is CASSYPPTQGMNTEAFF. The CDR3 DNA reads TGTGCCAGCAGTTATCCCCCCACACAGGGCATGAACACTGAAGCTTTCTTT. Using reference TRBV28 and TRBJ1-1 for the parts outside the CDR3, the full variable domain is DVKVTQSSRYLVKRTGEKVFLECVQDMDHENMFWYRQDPGLGLRLIYFSYDVKMKEKGDIPEGYSVSREKKERFSLILESASTNQTSMYLCASSYPPTQGMNTEAFFGQGTRLTVV.

The CDR3 loop is CASSPRWQNYGYTF. The DNA for the CDR3 is TGTGCCAGCAGCCCCCGTTGGCAGAACTATGGCTACACCTTC. The rearrangement uses TRBV6-2 or TRBV6-3 and TRBJ1-2, with D hard to call. Trimming took 6 bases from V and 2 from J, leaving 13 bases between them. Per the germline V gene, CDR1 is MNHEY and CDR2 is SVGEGT. The CDR3 contains 14 residues.

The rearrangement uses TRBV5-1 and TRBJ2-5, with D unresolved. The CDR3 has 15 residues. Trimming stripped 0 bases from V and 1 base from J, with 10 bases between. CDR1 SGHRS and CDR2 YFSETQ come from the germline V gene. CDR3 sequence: CASSLEGNRQETQYF. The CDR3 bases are TGCGCCAGCAGCTTGGAAGGGAATCGCCAAGAGACCCAGTACTTC.

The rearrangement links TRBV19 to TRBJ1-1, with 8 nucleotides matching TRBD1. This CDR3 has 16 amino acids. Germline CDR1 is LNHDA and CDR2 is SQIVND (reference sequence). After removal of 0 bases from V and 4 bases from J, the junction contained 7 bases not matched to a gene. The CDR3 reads CASSIDVAGGFTEAFF. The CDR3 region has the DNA TGTGCCAGTAGTATAGATGTCGCAGGGGGCTTCACTGAAGCTTTCTTT.

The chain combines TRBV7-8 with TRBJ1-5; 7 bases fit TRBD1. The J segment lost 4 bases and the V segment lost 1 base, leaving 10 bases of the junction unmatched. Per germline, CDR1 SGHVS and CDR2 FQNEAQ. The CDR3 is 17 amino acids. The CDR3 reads CASSLVVNAGGNQPQHF. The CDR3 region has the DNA TGTGCCAGCAGCTTAGTTGTGAACGCAGGGGGAAATCAGCCCCAGCATTTT. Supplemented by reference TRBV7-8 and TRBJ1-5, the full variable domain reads GAGVSQSPRYKVAKRGQDVALRCDPISGHVSLFWYQQALGQGPEFLTYFQNEAQLDKSGLPSDRFFAERPEGSVSTLKIQRTQQEDSAVYLCASSLVVNAGGNQPQHFGDGTRLSIL.

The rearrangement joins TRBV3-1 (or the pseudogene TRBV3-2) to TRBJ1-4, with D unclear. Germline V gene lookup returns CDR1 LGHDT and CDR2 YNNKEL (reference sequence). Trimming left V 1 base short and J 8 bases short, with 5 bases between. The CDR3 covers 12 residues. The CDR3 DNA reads TGTGCCAGCAGCCAAGCGTTGGAAAAACTGTTTTTT. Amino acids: CASSQALEKLFF.

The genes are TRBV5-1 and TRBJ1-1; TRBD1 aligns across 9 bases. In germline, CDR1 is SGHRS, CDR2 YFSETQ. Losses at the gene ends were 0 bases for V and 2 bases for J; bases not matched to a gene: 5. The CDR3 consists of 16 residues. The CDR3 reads CASSLGDRGVNTEAFF. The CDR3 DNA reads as TGCGCCAGCAGCTTGGGTGACAGGGGGGTAAACACTGAAGCTTTCTTT.

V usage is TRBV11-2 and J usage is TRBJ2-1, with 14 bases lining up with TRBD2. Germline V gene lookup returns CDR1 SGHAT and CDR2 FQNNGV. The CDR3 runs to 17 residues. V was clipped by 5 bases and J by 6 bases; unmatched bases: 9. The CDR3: CASSPGLAGGFSNEQFF. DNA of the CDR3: TGTGCCAGCAGCCCCGGACTAGCGGGGGGTTTCTCCAATGAGCAGTTCTTC.

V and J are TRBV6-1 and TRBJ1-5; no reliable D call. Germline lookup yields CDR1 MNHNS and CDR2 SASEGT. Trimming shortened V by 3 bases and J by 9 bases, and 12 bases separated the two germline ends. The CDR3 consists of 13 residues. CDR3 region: CASSELGEWPQHF. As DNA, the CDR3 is TGTGCCAGCAGTGAGCTAGGCGAGTGGCCCCAGCATTTT.